A single sample is the source of the 17 T cell receptor beta chains below, sequenced in a study of CD8 T cells in ankylosing spondylitis. MiXCR, applied by TCRdb to the 5' RACE reads, yields one record per CDR3 protein. The sample records 230,000 or so distinct CDR3 sequences, 18% being singletons. Material: blood, either unsorted or a sorted T cell fraction (not recorded which). These receptors all stem from a male donor with ankylosing spondylitis or in good health (not recorded which).

This clonotype occurred a few times. CDR3 sequence (DNA): TGCAGCGCCCACAGGGGTGGGGACACTGAAGCTTTCTTT. Encoded protein: CSAHRGGDTEAFF. The chain couples TRBV29-1 to TRBJ1-1, with 7 bases lining up with TRBD1. V was clipped by 7 bases and J by 3 bases; unmatched bases: 8. CDR3 length equals 13 residues. In germline, CDR1 is SQVTM, CDR2 ANQGSEA.

In this sample, this clonotype turned up once. The V and J genes are TRBV12-5 and TRBJ1-1; 7 nucleotides agree with TRBD1. Germline CDR1 LGHNT, CDR2 FRNRAP. CDR3 length: 16 amino acids. Trimming took 2 bases from V and 3 from J; bases not matched to a gene: 9. The CDR3 coding sequence is TGTGCTAGTGGTTTGCCGACATTACAGGGGTACACTGAAGCTTTCTTT. Protein: CASGLPTLQGYTEAFF.

The chain links TRBV20-1 to TRBJ2-2, with 7 bases fitting TRBD2. This CDR3 comprises 14 residues. Germline CDR1 DFQATT, CDR2 SNEGSKA (reference sequence). With V trimmed by 3 bases and J by 7 bases, 8 bases remained unmatched. DNA for the CDR3: TGCAGTGCTAGTTTAGCGGGCTCGAGCGGGGAGCTGTTTTTT. It specifies CSASLAGSSGELFF.

This clonotype showed up just a few times. The rearrangement joins TRBV5-1 to TRBJ2-7; 8 bases fit TRBD1. The CDR3 is 14 amino acids. V gave up 4 bases and J gave up 6 bases; unmatched junction bases: 9. Germline V lookup: CDR1 SGHRS, CDR2 YFSETQ. The CDR3 sequence is CASSLGQGMGEQYF. The CDR3 DNA reads as TGCGCCAGCAGCCTCGGACAGGGTATGGGCGAGCAGTACTTC.

The chain has TRBV4-1 and TRBJ2-1, with TRBD1 identical over 9 bases. The CDR3 extends over 16 amino acids. Germline CDR1 reads MGHRA; CDR2 reads YSYEKL. V dropped 2 bases and J dropped 10; count of bases not matched to a gene: 12. The CDR3 region has the DNA TGCGCCAGCAGCCAACCAACAGGGGGCGGTTCGGGGGAGCAGTTCTTC. Translation: CASSQPTGGGSGEQFF.

In the case of this clonotype: Because it lacks the conserved phenylalanine or tryptophan at the end, this CDR3 is likely a read error. The J gene is TRBJ2-7, the V gene TRBV7-9, with TRBD2 identical over 10 bases. The CDR3 has 15 amino acids. V lost 5 bases and J lost 4; bases outside the gene matches: 8. Germline assignment: CDR1 SEHNR and CDR2 FQNEAQ (reference sequence). The CDR3 loop reads CASSPLAGEAYEQYL. The DNA for the CDR3 is TGTGCCAGCAGCCCTCTAGCGGGAGAGGCGTACGAGCAGTACCTC.

In this sample, this clonotype turned up a few times. The genes are TRBV5-1 and TRBJ2-3, with D possibly TRBD1 on 6 matching bases. Between the trimmed V and J ends, which lost 6 bases and 4 bases, there was a span of 18 bases. The CDR3 is 15 residues long. Germline V lookup: CDR1 SGHRS, CDR2 YFSETQ. In DNA, the CDR3 is TGCGCCAGCATGTTTTCGACAGGTCAACCAGATACGCAGTATTTT. This codes for CASMFSTGQPDTQYF.

This chain connects TRBV29-1 to TRBJ1-4; D ambiguous. The CDR3 has 12 amino acids. The V gene lost 2 bases and the J gene lost 10 bases, with 11 bases spanning the gap. Germline loops: CDR1 SQVTM, CDR2 ANQGSEA. The CDR3 DNA sequence: TGCAGCGTTGAAATGGAAGCAGGAAAACTGTTTTTT. Its protein product is CSVEMEAGKLFF.

CDR3 loop: CASSNSGYLQETQYF. The DNA of the CDR3 is TGTGCCAGCAGCAATAGCGGGTACCTTCAAGAGACCCAGTACTTC. The chain employs TRBV3-1 and TRBJ2-5; the match to TRBD2 covers 7 bases. After removal of 5 bases from V and 2 bases from J, the junction contained 8 bases not matched to a gene. Germline CDR1 and CDR2: LGHDT and YNNKEL (reference sequence). The length of the CDR3 is 15 residues.

This clonotype was seen a handful of times. J is TRBJ2-2 and V is TRBV29-1; no definite D call. Germline CDR1 is SQVTM and CDR2 is ANQGSEA. V shed 1 base and J shed 0 bases, with 6 bases lying between them. This CDR3 is built from 14 residues. The CDR3 spells CSVEGKTNTGELFF. The CDR3 nucleotides read TGCAGCGTTGAAGGCAAGACGAACACCGGGGAGCTGTTTTTT.

This chain links TRBV10-2 with TRBJ2-7; 8 bases align to TRBD2. The CDR3 length is 13 residues. V lost 8 bases, J lost 3 bases, and 6 bases stayed unmatched. The germline V gene encodes CDR1 WSHSY and CDR2 SAAADI. In nucleotides, the CDR3 is TGCGCCAGCTTAGCGGGGCCGGACTACGAGCAGTACTTC. As protein: CASLAGPDYEQYF.

This clonotype has just a few counts. The chain uses TRBV4-2 and TRBJ2-7; D not resolved. The CDR3 is 15 amino acids. Germline-derived CDR1 and CDR2 are LGHNA and YNFKEQ. Trimming pared 4 bases from V and 0 bases from J, leaving 13 bases between. CDR3 region: CASSPLLTYSYEQYF. CDR3 bases: TGTGCCAGCAGCCCGCTCCTTACCTACTCCTACGAGCAGTACTTC.

This clonotype was recorded a few times. The junction differs from germline at one of its ends, possibly a read error. V usage is TRBV7-9 and J usage is TRBJ2-1; 12 bases align to TRBD2. In germline, CDR1 is SEHNR, CDR2 FQNEAQ (reference sequence). The length of the CDR3 is 16 residues. The CDR3 is CASSVASGRAWGEQFF. CDR3 DNA sequence: TGTGCCAGCAGCGTAGCTAGCGGGAGGGCCTGGGGGGAGCAGTTCTTC.

The chain recombines TRBV5-5 with TRBJ2-1; 7 bases line up with TRBD2. Per germline, CDR1 SGHKS and CDR2 YYEKEE (reference sequence). CDR3 length equals 16 residues. V gave up 4 bases and J gave up 7 bases; unmatched junction bases: 14. CDR3 DNA: TGTGCCAGCAGCCTGGCTGGGGCGGGAGCGTTTAATGAGCAGTTCTTC. It specifies CASSLAGAGAFNEQFF.

J is TRBJ2-7 and V is TRBV12-3 or TRBV12-4; 10 bases line up with TRBD1. Trimming cost V 5 bases and J 3 bases; bases outside gene matches: 4. The CDR3 has 14 residues. The chain's CDR3 is CASSTRTGGYEQYF. In DNA, the CDR3 is TGTGCCAGCAGTACCCGGACAGGGGGCTACGAGCAGTACTTC.

The chain is built from TRBV11-2 and TRBJ1-2; D call uncertain. This CDR3 spans 15 amino acids. Trimming left V 0 bases short and J 3 bases short, with 11 bases between. The germline V gene encodes CDR1 SGHAT and CDR2 FQNNGV. The CDR3 nucleotides are TGTGCCAGCAGCTTAGATTTAAGGGAAGACTATGGCTACACCTTC. This encodes CASSLDLREDYGYTF.

This clonotype was counted a few times. The chain combines TRBV27 with TRBJ1-4; D might be TRBD1 (6 bases). V was pared by 5 bases and J by 8 bases, with 15 bases between. The length of the CDR3 is 14 residues. The V gene's germline CDR1 is MNHEY and CDR2 SMNVEV (reference sequence). Here the CDR3 reads CASSRSGAGEKLFF. The CDR3 coding sequence is TGTGCCAGCAGTCGATCGGGGGCAGGGGAAAAACTGTTTTTT.